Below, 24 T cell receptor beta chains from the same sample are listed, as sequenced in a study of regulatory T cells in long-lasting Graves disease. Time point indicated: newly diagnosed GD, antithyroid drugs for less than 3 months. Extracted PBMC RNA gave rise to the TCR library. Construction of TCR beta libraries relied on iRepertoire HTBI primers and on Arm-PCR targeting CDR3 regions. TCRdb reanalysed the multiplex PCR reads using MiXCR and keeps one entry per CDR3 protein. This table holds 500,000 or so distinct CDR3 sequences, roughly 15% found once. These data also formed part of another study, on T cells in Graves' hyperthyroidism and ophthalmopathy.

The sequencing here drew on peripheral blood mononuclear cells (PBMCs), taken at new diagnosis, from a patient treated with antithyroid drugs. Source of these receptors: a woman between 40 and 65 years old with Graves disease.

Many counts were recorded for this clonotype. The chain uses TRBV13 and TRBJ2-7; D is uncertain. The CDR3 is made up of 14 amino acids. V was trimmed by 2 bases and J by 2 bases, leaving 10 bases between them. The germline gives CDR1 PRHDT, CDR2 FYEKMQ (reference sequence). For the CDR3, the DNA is TGTGCCAGCAGCTTAATAGGCTTTCCCTACGAGCAGTACTTC. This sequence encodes CASSLIGFPYEQYF. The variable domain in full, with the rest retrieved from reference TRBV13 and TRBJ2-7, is AAGVIQSPRHLIKEKRETATLKCYPIPRHDTVYWYQQGPGQDPQFLISFYEKMQSDKGSIPDRFSAQQFSDYHSELNMSSLELGDSALYFCASSLIGFPYEQYFGPGTRLTVT.

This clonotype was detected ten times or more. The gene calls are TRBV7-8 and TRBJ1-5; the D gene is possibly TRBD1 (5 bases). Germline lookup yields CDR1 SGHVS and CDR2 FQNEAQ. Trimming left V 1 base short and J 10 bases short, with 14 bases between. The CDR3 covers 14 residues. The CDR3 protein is CASSLGENQGPQHF. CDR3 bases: TGTGCCAGCAGCTTAGGGGAGAATCAGGGACCCCAGCATTTT.

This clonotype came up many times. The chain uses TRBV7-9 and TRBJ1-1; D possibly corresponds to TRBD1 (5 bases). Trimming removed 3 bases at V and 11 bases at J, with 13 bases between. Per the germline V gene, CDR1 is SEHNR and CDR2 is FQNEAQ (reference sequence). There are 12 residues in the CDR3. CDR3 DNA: TGTGCCAGCAGCTTGGGGGAGTTGGGCGCTTTCTTT. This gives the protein CASSLGELGAFF.

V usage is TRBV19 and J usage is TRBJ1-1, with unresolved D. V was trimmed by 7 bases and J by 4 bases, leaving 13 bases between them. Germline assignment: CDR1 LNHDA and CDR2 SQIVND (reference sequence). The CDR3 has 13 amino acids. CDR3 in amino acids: CASTEGWGTEAFF. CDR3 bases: TGTGCCAGTACCGAGGGATGGGGCACTGAAGCTTTCTTT.

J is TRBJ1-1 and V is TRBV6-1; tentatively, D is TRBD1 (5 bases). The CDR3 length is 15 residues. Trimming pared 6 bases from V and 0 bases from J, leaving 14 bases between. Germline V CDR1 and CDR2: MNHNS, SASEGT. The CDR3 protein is CASRSQTVMNTEAFF. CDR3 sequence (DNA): TGTGCCAGCAGATCACAGACAGTCATGAACACTGAAGCTTTCTTT.

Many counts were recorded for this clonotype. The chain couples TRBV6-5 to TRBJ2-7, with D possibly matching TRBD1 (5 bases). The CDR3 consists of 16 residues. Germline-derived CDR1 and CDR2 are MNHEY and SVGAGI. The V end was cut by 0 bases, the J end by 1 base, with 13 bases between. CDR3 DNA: TGTGCCAGCAGTTACTCCGACAGACGAACGTCCTACGAGCAGTACTTC. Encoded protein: CASSYSDRRTSYEQYF.

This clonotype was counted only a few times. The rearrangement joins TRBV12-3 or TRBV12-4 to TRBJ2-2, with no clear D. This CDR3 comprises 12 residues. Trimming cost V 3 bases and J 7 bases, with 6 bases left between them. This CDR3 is CASSFRIGELFF. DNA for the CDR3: TGTGCCAGCAGTTTTAGGATCGGGGAGCTGTTTTTT.

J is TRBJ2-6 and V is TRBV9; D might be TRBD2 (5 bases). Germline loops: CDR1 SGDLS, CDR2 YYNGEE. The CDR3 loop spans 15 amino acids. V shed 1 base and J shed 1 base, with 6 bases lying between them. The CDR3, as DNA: TGTGCCAGCAGCGTACCGGGGTCTGGGGCCAACGTCCTGACTTTC. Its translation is CASSVPGSGANVLTF.

CDR3 sequence reads: CASSSLRTASGNTIYF. Here the CDR3 DNA reads TGTGCCAGCAGTTCACTTCGGACAGCCTCTGGAAACACCATATATTTT. The gene calls are TRBV28 and TRBJ1-3, with D possibly being TRBD1 (6 bases). This CDR3 region has 16 residues. Trimming stripped 4 bases from V and 0 bases from J, with 13 bases between. CDR1 and CDR2 (germline): MDHEN, SYDVKM.

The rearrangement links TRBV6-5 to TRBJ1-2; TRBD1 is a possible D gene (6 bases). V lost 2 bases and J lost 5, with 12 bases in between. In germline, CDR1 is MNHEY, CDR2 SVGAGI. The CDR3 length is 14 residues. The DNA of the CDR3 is TGTGCCAGCAGTTACGGGGGGCCGGGGTATGGCTACACCTTC. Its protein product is CASSYGGPGYGYTF.

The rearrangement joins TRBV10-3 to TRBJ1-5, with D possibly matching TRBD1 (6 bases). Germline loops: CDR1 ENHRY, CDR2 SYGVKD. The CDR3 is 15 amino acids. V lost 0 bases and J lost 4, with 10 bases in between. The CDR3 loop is CAISESTGSNQPQHF. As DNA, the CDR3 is TGTGCCATCAGTGAGTCGACAGGTTCTAATCAGCCCCAGCATTTT.

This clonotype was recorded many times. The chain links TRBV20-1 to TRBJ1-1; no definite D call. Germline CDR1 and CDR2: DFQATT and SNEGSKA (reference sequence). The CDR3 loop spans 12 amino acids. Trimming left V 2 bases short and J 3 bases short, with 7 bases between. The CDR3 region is CSARPPDTEAFF. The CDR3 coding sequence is TGCAGTGCTAGACCCCCGGACACTGAAGCTTTCTTT.

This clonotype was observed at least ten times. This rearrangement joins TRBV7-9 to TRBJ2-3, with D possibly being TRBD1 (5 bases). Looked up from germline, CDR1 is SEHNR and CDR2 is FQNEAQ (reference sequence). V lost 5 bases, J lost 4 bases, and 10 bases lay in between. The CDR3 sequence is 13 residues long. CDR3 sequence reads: CASSQRGPDTQYF. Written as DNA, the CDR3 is TGTGCCAGCAGCCAAAGGGGTCCAGATACGCAGTATTTT.

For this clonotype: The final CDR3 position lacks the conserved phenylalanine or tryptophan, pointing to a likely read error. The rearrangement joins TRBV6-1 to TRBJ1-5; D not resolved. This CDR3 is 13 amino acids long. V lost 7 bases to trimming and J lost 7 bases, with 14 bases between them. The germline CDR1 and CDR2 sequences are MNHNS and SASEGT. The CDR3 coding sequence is TGTGCCAGCATGAGAGTGCCGAGGCAGCCCCAGCATTCT. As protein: CASMRVPRQPQHS.

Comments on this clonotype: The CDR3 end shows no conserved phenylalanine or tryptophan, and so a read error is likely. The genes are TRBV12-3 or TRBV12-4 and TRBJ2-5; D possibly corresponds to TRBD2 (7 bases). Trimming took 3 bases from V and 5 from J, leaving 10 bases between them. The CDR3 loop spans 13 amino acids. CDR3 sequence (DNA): TGTGCCAGCAGTTTCGGGGGGCCGGAGACCCAGTACTCC. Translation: CASSFGGPETQYS.

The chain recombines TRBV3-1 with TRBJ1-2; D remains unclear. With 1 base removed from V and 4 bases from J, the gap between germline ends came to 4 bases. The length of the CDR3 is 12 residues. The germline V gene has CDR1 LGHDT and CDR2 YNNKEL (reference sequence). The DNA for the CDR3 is TGTGCCAGCAGCCAAGCCCTCTATGGCTACACCTTC. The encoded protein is CASSQALYGYTF. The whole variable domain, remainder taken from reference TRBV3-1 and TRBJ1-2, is DTAVSQTPKYLVTQMGNDKSIKCEQNLGHDTMYWYKQDSKKFLKIMFSYNNKELIINETVPNRFSPKSPDKAHLNLHINSLELGDSAVYFCASSQALYGYTFGSGTRLTVV.

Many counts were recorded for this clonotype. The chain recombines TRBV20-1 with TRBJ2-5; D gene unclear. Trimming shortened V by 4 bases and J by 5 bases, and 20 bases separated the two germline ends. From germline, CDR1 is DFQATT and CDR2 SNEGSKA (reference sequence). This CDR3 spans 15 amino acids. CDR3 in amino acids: CSAKDVPFPMETQYF. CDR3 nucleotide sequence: TGCAGTGCTAAGGACGTCCCCTTCCCAATGGAGACCCAGTACTTC.

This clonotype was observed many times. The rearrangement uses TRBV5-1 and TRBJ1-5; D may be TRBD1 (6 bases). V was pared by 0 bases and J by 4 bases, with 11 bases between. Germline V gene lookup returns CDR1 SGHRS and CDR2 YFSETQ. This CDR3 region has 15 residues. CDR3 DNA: TGCGCCAGCAGCTTGGGGACAGCCGTTAATCAGCCCCAGCATTTT. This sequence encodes CASSLGTAVNQPQHF.

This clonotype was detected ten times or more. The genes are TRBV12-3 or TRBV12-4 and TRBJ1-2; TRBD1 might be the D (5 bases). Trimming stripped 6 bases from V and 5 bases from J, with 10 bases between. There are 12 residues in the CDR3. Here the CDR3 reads CASSQQEYGYTF. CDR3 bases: TGTGCCAGCAGCCAACAGGAATATGGCTACACCTTC.

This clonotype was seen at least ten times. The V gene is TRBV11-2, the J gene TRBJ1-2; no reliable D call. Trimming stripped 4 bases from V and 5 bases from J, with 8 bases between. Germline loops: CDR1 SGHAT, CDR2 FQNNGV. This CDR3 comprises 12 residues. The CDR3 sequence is CASSSIFYGYTF. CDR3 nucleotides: TGTGCCAGCAGCTCGATCTTTTATGGCTACACCTTC.

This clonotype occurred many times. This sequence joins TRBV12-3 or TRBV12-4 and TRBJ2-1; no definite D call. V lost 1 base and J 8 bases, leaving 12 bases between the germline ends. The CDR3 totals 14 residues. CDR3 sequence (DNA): TGTGCCAGCAGTTTAGACCCACACCCGCATGAGCAGTTCTTC. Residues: CASSLDPHPHEQFF.

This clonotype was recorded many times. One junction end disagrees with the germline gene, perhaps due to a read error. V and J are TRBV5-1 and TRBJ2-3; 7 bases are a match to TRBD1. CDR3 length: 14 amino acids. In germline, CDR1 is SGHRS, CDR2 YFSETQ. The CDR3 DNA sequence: TGTGCCAGCAGCTTAGTTGGGACAGCCGATACGCAGTATTTT. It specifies CASSLVGTADTQYF.

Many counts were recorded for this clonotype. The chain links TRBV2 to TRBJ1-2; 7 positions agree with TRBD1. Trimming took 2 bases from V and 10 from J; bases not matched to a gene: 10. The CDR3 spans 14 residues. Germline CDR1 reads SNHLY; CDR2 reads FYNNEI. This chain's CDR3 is CASSESGGAIDYTF. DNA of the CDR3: TGTGCCAGCAGTGAATCAGGGGGTGCTATCGACTACACCTTC.

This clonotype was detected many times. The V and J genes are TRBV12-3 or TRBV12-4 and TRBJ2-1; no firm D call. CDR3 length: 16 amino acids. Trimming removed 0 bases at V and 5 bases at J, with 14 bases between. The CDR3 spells CASSLAPKSLNNEQFF. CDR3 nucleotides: TGTGCCAGCAGTTTAGCCCCGAAAAGCTTAAACAATGAGCAGTTCTTC.